This TCR beta chain was recovered during a study of blood T cell repertoires in COVID-19. Study context: Samples taken during acute and convalescent COVID-19 were collected in the United States, Italy and Spain. From T cells, B-cell-depleted T cells, or PBMCs came the material, which was cDNA or gDNA.

Germline V CDR1 and CDR2: MDHEN, SYDVKM. CDR3 length equals 15 residues. Deletions cut 3 bases from V and 4 bases from J, with 15 bases between. Original handling: Reference gene primer amplification yielded estimated nucleated cell counts. Method: immunoSEQ multiplex PCR; TCRdb's copy keeps in-frame clones and lacks some. Clonal size and the V and J genes are those of that table, whereas D and trimming came from the DNA. Found here are roughly 130,000 clones, around 79% of them singletons; the top ten hold roughly 3.6%. Sequenced: peripheral blood. The chain combines TRBV28 with TRBJ1-1; the D gene is possibly TRBD1 (5 bases). The source is a man between 60 and 75 years old with acute or convalescent COVID-19. The CDR3 DNA follows: TGTGCCAGCAGTTTTTCAGGAGTCGGGGGCACTGAAGCTTTCTTT. Amino acids: CASSFSGVGGTEAFF.